These T cell receptor beta chains were read from a single sample in a study of blood T cells in healthy people across ages. MiXCR, applied by TCRdb to the 5' RACE reads, yields one record per CDR3 protein. The table lists hundreds of thousands of distinct CDR3 sequences, about 20% of them singletons. The sequenced sample consisted of blood. Source of these receptors: a man in his sixties or seventies in good health. Each CDR3 is given with its conserved first and last residue. Fields, in order: V gene, J gene, CDR3 protein.

V gene: TRBV4-3; J gene: TRBJ2-1; CDR3 protein: CASSQDVELVRQQFF
V gene: TRBV5-1; J gene: TRBJ2-3; CDR3 protein: CASSTLLAGGLTDTQYF
V gene: TRBV11-2; J gene: .; CDR3 protein: CASSLGSSGTQYF
V gene: TRBV10-2; J gene: TRBJ2-3; CDR3 protein: CASSRSFTGIDTQYF
V gene: TRBV27; J gene: TRBJ2-1; CDR3 protein: CASSLRATIYNEQFF
V gene: TRBV5-1; J gene: TRBJ1-3; CDR3 protein: CASSDTGTGHGNTIYF
V gene: TRBV9; J gene: TRBJ2-2; CDR3 protein: CASSVAVLGSGELFF
V gene: TRBV3-1; J gene: TRBJ2-1; CDR3 protein: CASSQAGQGNNEQFF
V gene: TRBV2; J gene: TRBJ2-7; CDR3 protein: CASSETMGVWAYEQYF
V gene: TRBV19; J gene: TRBJ1-2; CDR3 protein: CASSMLWDSNYGYTF
V gene: TRBV5-1; J gene: TRBJ2-2; CDR3 protein: CASSFWALGTGELFF
V gene: TRBV29-1; J gene: TRBJ1-4; CDR3 protein: CSADSSGTNEKLFF
V gene: TRBV30; J gene: TRBJ2-1; CDR3 protein: CAWSLGLAGGSYNEQFF
V gene: TRBV14; J gene: TRBJ1-2; CDR3 protein: CASRIERRAGYTF
V gene: TRBV7-2; J gene: TRBJ2-4; CDR3 protein: CASSSFGLAGPGAKNIQYF
V gene: TRBV11-2; J gene: TRBJ2-3; CDR3 protein: CASRQQGLSTDTQYF
V gene: TRBV20-1; J gene: TRBJ2-4; CDR3 protein: CSAPRGNIQYF
V gene: TRBV18; J gene: TRBJ1-1; CDR3 protein: CASSPPQPGTEAFF
V gene: TRBV7-9; J gene: TRBJ1-2; CDR3 protein: CASSKWGTNYGYTF
V gene: TRBV6-2/TRBV6-3; J gene: TRBJ2-3; CDR3 protein: CASSYRPNPNTDTQYF
V gene: TRBV4-1; J gene: TRBJ1-1; CDR3 protein: CASSHPPQGRTEAFF
V gene: TRBV7-3; J gene: .; CDR3 protein: CASSASGSEETQYF
V gene: TRBV12-3/TRBV12-4; J gene: TRBJ2-3; CDR3 protein: CASSWGLAGPNLDTQYF
V gene: TRBV29-1; J gene: TRBJ1-2; CDR3 protein: CSVEIGYGYTF
V gene: TRBV24-1; J gene: TRBJ2-1; CDR3 protein: CATSDSRLDRSSYNEQFF
V gene: TRBV7-3; J gene: TRBJ1-1; CDR3 protein: CASSLTKGTEAFF
V gene: TRBV9; J gene: TRBJ2-5; CDR3 protein: CASSVIAGKGETQYF
V gene: TRBV20-1; J gene: TRBJ2-3; CDR3 protein: CSARDLLAGATDTQYF
V gene: TRBV18; J gene: TRBJ1-5; CDR3 protein: CASSPESNQPQHF
V gene: TRBV7-8; J gene: TRBJ2-3; CDR3 protein: CASSIPAGTDTQYF
V gene: TRBV6-6; J gene: TRBJ1-5; CDR3 protein: CASSYASGGNQPQHF
V gene: TRBV20-1; J gene: TRBJ1-2; CDR3 protein: CSASWAGYGYTF
V gene: TRBV2; J gene: TRBJ1-6; CDR3 protein: CASSERGQGSSPLHF
V gene: TRBV28; J gene: TRBJ1-4; CDR3 protein: CASSQPGATNEKLFF
V gene: TRBV12-3/TRBV12-4; J gene: TRBJ1-4; CDR3 protein: CASRRQGWEKLFF
V gene: TRBV12-3/TRBV12-4; J gene: TRBJ2-3; CDR3 protein: CASRKSTDTQYF
V gene: TRBV7-3; J gene: TRBJ2-3; CDR3 protein: CATKLAGWADTQYF
V gene: TRBV7-9; J gene: TRBJ2-1; CDR3 protein: CASSSTLAGVYNEQFF
V gene: TRBV7-9; J gene: TRBJ1-1; CDR3 protein: CASTRGQLNTEAFF
V gene: TRBV10-3; J gene: TRBJ2-1; CDR3 protein: CAIQPTIGHNEQFF
V gene: TRBV7-2; J gene: TRBJ1-2; CDR3 protein: CASSLVRGGYGYTF
V gene: TRBV7-9; J gene: TRBJ2-7; CDR3 protein: CASSDADRDRLREQYF
V gene: TRBV5-1; J gene: TRBJ1-1; CDR3 protein: CASSLERGWNTEAFF
V gene: TRBV5-5; J gene: TRBJ2-7; CDR3 protein: CASSLGAASSYEQYF